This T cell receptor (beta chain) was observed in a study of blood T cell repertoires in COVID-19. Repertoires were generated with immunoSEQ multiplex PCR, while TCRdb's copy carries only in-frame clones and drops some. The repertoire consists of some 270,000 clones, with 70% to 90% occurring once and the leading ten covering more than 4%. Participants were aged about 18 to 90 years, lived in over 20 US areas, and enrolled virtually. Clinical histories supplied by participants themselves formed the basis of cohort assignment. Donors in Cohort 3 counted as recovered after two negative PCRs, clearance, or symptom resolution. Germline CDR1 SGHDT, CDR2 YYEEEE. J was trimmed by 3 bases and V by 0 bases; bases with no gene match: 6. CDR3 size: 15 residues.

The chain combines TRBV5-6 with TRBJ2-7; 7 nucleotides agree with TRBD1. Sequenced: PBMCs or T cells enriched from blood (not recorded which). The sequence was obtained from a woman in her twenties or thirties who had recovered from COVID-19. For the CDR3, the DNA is TGTGCCAGCAGCTTGGATTTTCAGGGGGACTACGAGCAGTACTTC. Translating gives CASSLDFQGDYEQYF.